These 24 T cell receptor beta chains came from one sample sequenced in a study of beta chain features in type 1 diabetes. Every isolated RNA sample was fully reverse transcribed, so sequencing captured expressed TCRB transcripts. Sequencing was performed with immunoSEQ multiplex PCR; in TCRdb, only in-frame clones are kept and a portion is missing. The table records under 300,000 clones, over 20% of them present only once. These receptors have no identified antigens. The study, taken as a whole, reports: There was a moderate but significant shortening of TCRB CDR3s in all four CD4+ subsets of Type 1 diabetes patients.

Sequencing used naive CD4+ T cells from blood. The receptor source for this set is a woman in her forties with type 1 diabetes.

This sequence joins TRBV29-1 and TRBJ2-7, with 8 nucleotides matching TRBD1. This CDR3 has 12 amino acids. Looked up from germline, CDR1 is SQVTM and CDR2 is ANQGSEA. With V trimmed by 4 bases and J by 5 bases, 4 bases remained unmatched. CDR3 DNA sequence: TGCAGCGTTGCCAGGGGGCAACACGAGCAGTACTTC. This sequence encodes CSVARGQHEQYF.

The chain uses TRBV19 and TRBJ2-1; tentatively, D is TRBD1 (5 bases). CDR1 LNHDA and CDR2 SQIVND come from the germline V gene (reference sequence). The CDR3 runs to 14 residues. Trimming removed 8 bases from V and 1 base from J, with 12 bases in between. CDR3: CASSRQLSYNEQFF. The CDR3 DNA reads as TGTGCCAGTTCCCGACAGTTATCCTACAATGAGCAGTTCTTC.

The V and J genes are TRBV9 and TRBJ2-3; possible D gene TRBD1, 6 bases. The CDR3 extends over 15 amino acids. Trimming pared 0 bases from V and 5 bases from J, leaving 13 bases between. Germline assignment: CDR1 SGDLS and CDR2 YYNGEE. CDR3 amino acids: CASSVGGLGGDTQYF. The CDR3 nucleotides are TGTGCCAGCAGCGTAGGGGGATTAGGGGGAGATACGCAGTATTTT.

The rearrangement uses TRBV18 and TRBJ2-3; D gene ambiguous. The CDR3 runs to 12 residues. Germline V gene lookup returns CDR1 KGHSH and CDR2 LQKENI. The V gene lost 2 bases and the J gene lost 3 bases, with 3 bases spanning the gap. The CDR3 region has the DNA TGTGCCAGCTCACCAATAACAGATACGCAGTATTTT. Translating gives CASSPITDTQYF.

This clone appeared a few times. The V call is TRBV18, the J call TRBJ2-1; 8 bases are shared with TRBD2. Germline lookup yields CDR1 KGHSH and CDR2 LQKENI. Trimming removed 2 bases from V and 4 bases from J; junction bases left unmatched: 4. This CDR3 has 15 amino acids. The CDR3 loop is CASSPTTSVYNEQFF. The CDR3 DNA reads TGTGCCAGCTCACCAACGACTAGCGTTTACAATGAGCAGTTCTTC.

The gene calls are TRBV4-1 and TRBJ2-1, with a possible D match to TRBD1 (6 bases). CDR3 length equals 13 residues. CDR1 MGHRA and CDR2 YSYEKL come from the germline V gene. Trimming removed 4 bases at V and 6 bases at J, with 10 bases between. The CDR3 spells CASSLQQGNEQFF. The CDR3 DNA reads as TGCGCCAGCAGCCTACAACAGGGCAATGAGCAGTTCTTC.

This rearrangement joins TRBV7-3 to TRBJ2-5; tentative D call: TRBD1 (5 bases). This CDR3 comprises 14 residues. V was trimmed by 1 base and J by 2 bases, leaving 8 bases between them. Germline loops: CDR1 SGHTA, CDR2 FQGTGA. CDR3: CASSLRGQQETQYF. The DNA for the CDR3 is TGTGCCAGCAGCTTAAGGGGCCAGCAAGAGACCCAGTACTTC.

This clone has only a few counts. The CDR3 region has the DNA TGTGCCAGCAGCCGACGGACAGGCGACAATGAGCAGTTCTTC. Protein sequence: CASSRRTGDNEQFF. This rearrangement joins TRBV7-9 to TRBJ2-1; 7 bases agree with TRBD1. The germline V gene encodes CDR1 SEHNR and CDR2 FQNEAQ (reference sequence). V was pared by 5 bases and J by 5 bases, with 6 bases of the junction left unmatched. The CDR3 is 14 residues long.

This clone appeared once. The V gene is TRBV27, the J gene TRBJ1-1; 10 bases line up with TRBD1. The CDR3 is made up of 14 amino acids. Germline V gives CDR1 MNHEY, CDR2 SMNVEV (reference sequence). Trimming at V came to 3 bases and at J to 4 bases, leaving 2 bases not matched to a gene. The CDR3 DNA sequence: TGTGCCAGCAGTTTTGACAGGGGGCCCACTGAAGCTTTCTTT. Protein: CASSFDRGPTEAFF.

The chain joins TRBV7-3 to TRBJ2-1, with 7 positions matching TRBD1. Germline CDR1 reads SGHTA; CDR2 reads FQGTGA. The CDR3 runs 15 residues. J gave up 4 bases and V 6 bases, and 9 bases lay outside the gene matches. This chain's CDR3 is CASSPTGVRYNEQFF. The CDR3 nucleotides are TGTGCCAGCAGTCCAACAGGGGTGAGGTACAATGAGCAGTTCTTC.

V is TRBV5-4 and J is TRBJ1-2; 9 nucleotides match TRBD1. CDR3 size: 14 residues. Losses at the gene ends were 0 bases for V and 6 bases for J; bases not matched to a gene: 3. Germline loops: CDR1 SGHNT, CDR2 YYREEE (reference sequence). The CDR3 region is CASSLVGQGHGYTF. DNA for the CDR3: TGTGCCAGCAGCTTGGTGGGACAGGGTCATGGCTACACCTTC.

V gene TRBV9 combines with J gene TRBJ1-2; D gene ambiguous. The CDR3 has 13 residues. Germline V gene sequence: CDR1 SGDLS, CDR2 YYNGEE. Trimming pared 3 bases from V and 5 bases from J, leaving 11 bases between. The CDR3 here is CASSADAGYGYTF. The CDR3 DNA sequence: TGTGCCAGCAGCGCCGACGCGGGGTATGGCTACACCTTC.

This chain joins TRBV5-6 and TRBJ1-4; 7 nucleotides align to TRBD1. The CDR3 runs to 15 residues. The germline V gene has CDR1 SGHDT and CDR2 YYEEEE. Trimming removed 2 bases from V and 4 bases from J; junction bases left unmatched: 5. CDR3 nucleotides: TGTGCCAGCAGCTTATGGGCAGGGGGTAATGAAAAACTGTTTTTT. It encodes CASSLWAGGNEKLFF.

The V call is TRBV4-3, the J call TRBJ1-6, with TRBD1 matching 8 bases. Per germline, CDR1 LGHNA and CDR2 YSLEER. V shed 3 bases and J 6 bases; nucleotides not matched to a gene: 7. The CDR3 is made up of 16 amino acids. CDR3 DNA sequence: TGCGCCAGCAGCCAGGAGGACAGGGCCGGTAATTCACCCCTCCACTTT. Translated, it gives CASSQEDRAGNSPLHF.

CDR3 DNA: TGCGCCAGCAGCAACTGGGACAGGGCCTACGAGCAGTACTTC. This translates into CASSNWDRAYEQYF. The V gene is TRBV5-1, the J gene TRBJ2-7, with 9 bases that match TRBD1. The CDR3 has 14 residues. Germline V gene data show CDR1 as SGHRS and CDR2 as YFSETQ. With 4 bases clipped from V and 2 bases from J, the junction kept 4 bases outside the gene matches.

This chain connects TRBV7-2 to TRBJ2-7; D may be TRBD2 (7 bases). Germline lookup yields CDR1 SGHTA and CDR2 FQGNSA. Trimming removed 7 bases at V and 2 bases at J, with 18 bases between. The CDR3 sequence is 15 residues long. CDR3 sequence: CASIPEGGLTYEQYF. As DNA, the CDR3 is TGTGCCAGCATCCCAGAGGGGGGGCTAACCTACGAGCAGTACTTC.

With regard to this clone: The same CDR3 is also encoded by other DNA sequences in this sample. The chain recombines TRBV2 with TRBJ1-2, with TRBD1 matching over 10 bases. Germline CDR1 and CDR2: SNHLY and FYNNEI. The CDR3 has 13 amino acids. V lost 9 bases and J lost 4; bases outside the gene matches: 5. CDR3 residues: CASSGQGGYGYTF. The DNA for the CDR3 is TGTGCCAGTAGCGGACAGGGGGGCTATGGCTACACCTTC.

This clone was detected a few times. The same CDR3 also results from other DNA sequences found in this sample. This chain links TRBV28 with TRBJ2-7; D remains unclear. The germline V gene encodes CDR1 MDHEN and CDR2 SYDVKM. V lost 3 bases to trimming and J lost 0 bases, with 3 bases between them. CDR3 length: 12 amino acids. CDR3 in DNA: TGTGCCAGCAGTTTGTACTCCTACGAGCAGTACTTC. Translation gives CASSLYSYEQYF. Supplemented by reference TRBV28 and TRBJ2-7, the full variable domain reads DVKVTQSSRYLVKRTGEKVFLECVQDMDHENMFWYRQDPGLGLRLIYFSYDVKMKEKGDIPEGYSVSREKKERFSLILESASTNQTSMYLCASSLYSYEQYFGPGTRLTVT.

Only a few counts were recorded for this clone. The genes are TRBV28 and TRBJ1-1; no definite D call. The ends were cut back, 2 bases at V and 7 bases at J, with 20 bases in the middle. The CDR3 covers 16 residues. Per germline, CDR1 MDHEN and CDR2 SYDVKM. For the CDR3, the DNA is TGTGCCAGCAGTTTACAGGCAGGCCTCGGGCGGGATGAAGCTTTCTTT. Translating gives CASSLQAGLGRDEAFF.

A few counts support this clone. The CDR3, as DNA: TGTGCCAGCAGCAAAGGACAGATGAACACTGAAGCTTTCTTT. Translation gives CASSKGQMNTEAFF. The V and J genes are TRBV5-4 and TRBJ1-1, with D possibly being TRBD1 (6 bases). Germline CDR1 and CDR2: SGHNT and YYREEE (reference sequence). The CDR3 sequence is 14 residues long. Trimming pared 4 bases from V and 0 bases from J, leaving 10 bases between.

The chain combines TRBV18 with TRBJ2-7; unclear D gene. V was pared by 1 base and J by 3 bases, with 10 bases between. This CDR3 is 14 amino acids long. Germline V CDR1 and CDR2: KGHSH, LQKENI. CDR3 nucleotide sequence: TGTGCCAGCTCACCACAGTCAACAGACTACGAGCAGTACTTC. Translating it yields CASSPQSTDYEQYF.

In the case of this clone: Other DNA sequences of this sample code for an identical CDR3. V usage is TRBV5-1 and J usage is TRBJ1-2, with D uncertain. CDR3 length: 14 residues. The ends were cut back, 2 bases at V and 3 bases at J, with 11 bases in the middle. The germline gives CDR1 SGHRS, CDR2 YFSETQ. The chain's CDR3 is CASSLGSGDYGYTF. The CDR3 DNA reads TGCGCCAGCAGCTTAGGAAGTGGAGACTATGGCTACACCTTC.

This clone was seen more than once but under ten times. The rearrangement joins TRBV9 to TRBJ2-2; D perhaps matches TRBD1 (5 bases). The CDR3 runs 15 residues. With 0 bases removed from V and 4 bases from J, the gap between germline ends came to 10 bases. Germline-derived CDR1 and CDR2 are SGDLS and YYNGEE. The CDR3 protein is CASSVGQLGTGELFF. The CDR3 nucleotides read TGTGCCAGCAGCGTAGGACAGCTCGGCACCGGGGAGCTGTTTTTT. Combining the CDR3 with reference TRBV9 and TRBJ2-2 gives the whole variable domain DSGVTQTPKHLITATGQRVTLRCSPRSGDLSVYWYQQSLDQGLQFLIQYYNGEERAKGNILERFSAQQFPDLHSELNLSSLELGDSALYFCASSVGQLGTGELFFGEGSRLTVL.

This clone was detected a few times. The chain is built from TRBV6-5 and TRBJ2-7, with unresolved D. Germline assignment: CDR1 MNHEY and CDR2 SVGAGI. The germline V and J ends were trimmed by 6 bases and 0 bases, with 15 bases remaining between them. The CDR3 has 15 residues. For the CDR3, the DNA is TGTGCCAGCAGCTTGATCCCGGTGAGCTCCTACGAGCAGTACTTC. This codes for CASSLIPVSSYEQYF.